Each of the 28 T cell receptor beta chains below was sequenced from the same sample in a study of OX40 agonist ivuxolimab in advanced cancers. Assay: immunoSEQ multiplex PCR; the TCRdb copy retains only in-frame clones and omits some. This repertoire shows about 91,000 clones, around 83% found once; its top ten account for 0.2% to 0.25%. The sequenced sample was CD4+ or CD8+ T cells sorted from blood, obtained in a trial of the OX40 agonist ivuxolimab. These receptors were taken from an adult with an advanced solid tumor such as melanoma, head and neck, liver or kidney cancer.

On this clone itself: This specimen includes other DNA sequences encoding the same CDR3. This chain links TRBV5-1 with TRBJ2-3; the D is unclear. This CDR3 spans 12 amino acids. The V and J ends lost 4 bases and 2 bases respectively, with 5 bases between them. Germline V gene lookup returns CDR1 SGHRS and CDR2 YFSETQ. The CDR3 sequence is CASSLTTDTQYF. Here the CDR3 DNA reads TGCGCCAGCAGCCTCACCACAGATACGCAGTATTTT.

V gene TRBV7-9 combines with J gene TRBJ2-2; D remains unclear. The CDR3 is 12 residues long. Per germline, CDR1 SEHNR and CDR2 FQNEAQ (reference sequence). The CDR3 region is CVGPPTTGELFF. The CDR3 DNA sequence: TGTGTGGGTCCCCCAACCACCGGGGAGCTGTTTTTT.

This clone was seen once. V usage is TRBV29-1 and J usage is TRBJ2-7; D may be TRBD1 (7 bases). Trimming took 1 base from V and 0 from J, leaving 13 bases between them. The CDR3 length is 15 residues. Germline CDR1 reads SQVTM; CDR2 reads ANQGSEA. CDR3 amino acids: CSVEVGGQFSYEQYF. CDR3 in DNA: TGCAGCGTTGAAGTGGGGGGACAGTTCTCCTACGAGCAGTACTTC.

This chain uses TRBV28 with TRBJ2-3; D is possibly TRBD1 or TRBD2 (5 bases each). The CDR3 is 15 residues long. Trimming cost V 8 bases and J 1 base, with 16 bases left between them. From germline, CDR1 is MDHEN and CDR2 SYDVKM. The CDR3 region is CASRGREGGTDTQYF. CDR3 sequence (DNA): TGTGCCAGCCGGGGACGGGAAGGGGGCACAGATACGCAGTATTTT.

The genes are TRBV28 and TRBJ2-3; 8 positions agree with TRBD1. CDR1 and CDR2 (germline): MDHEN, SYDVKM. The CDR3 runs 17 residues. Germline trimming cut 7 bases from V and 0 bases from J; bases unmatched to any gene: 12. In DNA form, the CDR3 reads TGTGCCAGCAAGCCGACAGGGGTTATCCTTAGCACAGATACGCAGTATTTT. It is translated as CASKPTGVILSTDTQYF.

The chain recombines TRBV11-2 with TRBJ2-1; TRBD2 is a possible D gene (7 bases). Trimming took off 6 bases at V and 7 bases at J, with 19 bases between the two ends. The CDR3 spans 15 residues. Germline-derived CDR1 and CDR2 are SGHAT and FQNNGV. The CDR3 nucleotides read TGTGCCAGCAGGCGACTGCGGGGGCTAAATAATGAGCAGTTCTTC. Protein sequence: CASRRLRGLNNEQFF.

The rearrangement links TRBV7-2 to TRBJ2-6, with D perhaps matching TRBD1 or TRBD2 (5 bases each). V gave up 4 bases and J gave up 1 base, with 14 bases separating them. The CDR3 totals 17 residues. CDR1 is SGHTA and CDR2 is FQGNSA in the germline V gene. The CDR3 bases are TGTGCCAGCAGCTCTTCTAGCAGGGCGTCTGGGGCCAACGTCCTGACTTTC. Translating it yields CASSSSSRASGANVLTF.

This sequence joins TRBV5-1 and TRBJ2-3, with D perhaps TRBD2 (5 bases). Trimming cost V 7 bases and J 0 bases, with 12 bases left between them. Germline V gene lookup returns CDR1 SGHRS and CDR2 YFSETQ. This CDR3 comprises 14 residues. CDR3 in DNA: TGCGCCAGCCACGAGGAGCGGAGCACAGATACGCAGTATTTT. It is translated as CASHEERSTDTQYF.

V is TRBV15 and J is TRBJ1-2; tentative D call: TRBD1 (5 bases). Germline V gene data show CDR1 as LNHNV and CDR2 as YYDKDF (reference sequence). Trimming stripped 1 base from V and 7 bases from J, with 10 bases between. The CDR3 spans 13 residues. The CDR3 protein is CATSRVLGAGYTF. The CDR3, as DNA: TGTGCCACCAGCAGAGTCCTAGGGGCTGGCTACACCTTC.

This chain connects TRBV21-1 to TRBJ2-7; the D call of TRBD2 is as the table states it, not checked on the DNA. TRBV21-1 is listed as a pseudogene. The length of the CDR3 is 16 residues. CDR3 nucleotide sequence: TGTGCCAGCAGCAAAGGCGAGCGGGGGCCGAGTTACGAGCAGTACGTC. It is translated as CASSKGERGPSYEQYV.

This clone was recorded once. The V call is TRBV6-6, the J call TRBJ1-1; 9 positions agree with TRBD1. The ends lost 4 bases at V and 0 bases at J; junction bases unmatched: 3. CDR1 MNHNY and CDR2 SVGAGI come from the germline V gene (reference sequence). The CDR3 covers 15 residues. CDR3 sequence: CASSWTGVLNTEAFF. CDR3 sequence (DNA): TGTGCCAGCAGTTGGACAGGGGTTTTGAACACTGAAGCTTTCTTT.

The chain employs TRBV5-4 and TRBJ2-7; possible D gene TRBD2, 6 bases. The germline V and J ends were trimmed by 1 base and 2 bases, with 13 bases remaining between them. Germline V gene lookup returns CDR1 SGHNT and CDR2 YYREEE (reference sequence). The CDR3 totals 15 residues. CDR3 nucleotide sequence: TGTGCCAGCAGCTTGCGGCGGGACCCGCCCTACGAGCAGTACTTC. Residues: CASSLRRDPPYEQYF.

The chain has TRBV2 and TRBJ1-1; no clear D. CDR3 size: 11 residues. The germline gives CDR1 SNHLY, CDR2 FYNNEI. V lost 3 bases, J lost 4 bases, and 3 bases lay in between. Written as DNA, the CDR3 is TGTGCCAGCAGTGATTTCACTGAAGCTTTCTTT. Translation gives CASSDFTEAFF. The whole variable domain, remainder taken from reference TRBV2 and TRBJ1-1, is EPEVTQTPSHQVTQMGQEVILRCVPISNHLYFYWYRQILGQKVEFLVSFYNNEISEKSEIFDDQFSVERPDGSNFTLKIRSTKLEDSAMYFCASSDFTEAFFGQGTRLTVV.

The chain recombines TRBV11-2 with TRBJ1-6; D call uncertain. The CDR3 spans 15 residues. The V end was cut by 3 bases, the J end by 7 bases, with 13 bases between. Germline assignment: CDR1 SGHAT and CDR2 FQNNGV. The DNA for the CDR3 is TGTGCCAGCAGCTTTTTGACCGGATCAAATTCACCCCTCCACTTT. The encoded protein is CASSFLTGSNSPLHF.

The chain carries TRBV28 and TRBJ2-5; D not resolved. Germline lookup yields CDR1 MDHEN and CDR2 SYDVKM. The V end lost 5 bases, the J end lost 7 bases, and 20 bases lay between the germline ends. CDR3 length: 15 residues. The CDR3 DNA reads as TGTGCCAGCAGTCCCGCCGATCTCGGGCAATCGACCCAGTACTTC. Translating gives CASSPADLGQSTQYF.

The chain is built from TRBV14 and TRBJ2-7, with a tentative D call TRBD1 (5 bases). Trimming shortened V by 0 bases and J by 6 bases, and 18 bases separated the two germline ends. The germline CDR1 and CDR2 sequences are SGHDN and FVKESK. The CDR3 runs to 16 residues. Here the CDR3 reads CASSQDPRRVRSEQYF. The CDR3 coding sequence is TGTGCCAGCAGCCAAGATCCCCGCAGGGTACGGAGCGAGCAGTACTTC. The full variable domain, rest sourced from reference TRBV14 and TRBJ2-7, is EAGVTQFPSHSVIEKGQTVTLRCDPISGHDNLYWYRRVMGKEIKFLLHFVKESKQDESGMPNNRFLAERTGGTYSTLKVQPAELEDSGVYFCASSQDPRRVRSEQYFGPGTRLTVT.

This chain uses TRBV28 with TRBJ1-1, with D uncertain. CDR3 length: 12 residues. Germline V gives CDR1 MDHEN, CDR2 SYDVKM. Trimming took 1 base from V and 10 from J, leaving 10 bases between them. The CDR3 spells CASSLSGRGAFF. CDR3 nucleotides: TGTGCCAGCAGTTTATCGGGCAGAGGAGCTTTCTTT. The full variable domain, completed using reference TRBV28 and TRBJ1-1, is DVKVTQSSRYLVKRTGEKVFLECVQDMDHENMFWYRQDPGLGLRLIYFSYDVKMKEKGDIPEGYSVSREKKERFSLILESASTNQTSMYLCASSLSGRGAFFGQGTRLTVV.

The chain uses TRBV6-5 and TRBJ1-2; tentative D call: TRBD1 (5 bases). The germline V gene encodes CDR1 MNHEY and CDR2 SVGAGI. V was pared by 4 bases and J by 8 bases, with 20 bases between. The CDR3 has 15 residues. The CDR3 sequence: CASSSPGTEPGGYTF. CDR3 nucleotides: TGTGCCAGCAGTTCACCCGGGACTGAGCCGGGCGGCTACACCTTC.

This clone has a handful of counts. The chain links TRBV28 to TRBJ1-2; D perhaps matches TRBD1 (5 bases). The CDR3 totals 12 residues. Germline V CDR1 and CDR2: MDHEN, SYDVKM. Trimming left V 5 bases short and J 2 bases short, with 6 bases between. CDR3 DNA: TGTGCCAGCAGTCGACAGAACTATGGCTACACCTTC. This sequence encodes CASSRQNYGYTF.

In regard to this clone: The junction departs from germline at one end; a sequencing error may be responsible. The rearrangement joins TRBV7-7 to TRBJ2-5; D could derive from TRBD1 or TRBD2 (5 bases each). Looked up from germline, CDR1 is SSHAT and CDR2 is FNYEAQ (reference sequence). There are 13 residues in the CDR3. The CDR3 sequence: CASSLVGVETQYF. CDR3 coding DNA: TGTGCTAGCAGCTTAGTGGGGGTGGAGACCCAGTACTTC. Filled out from reference TRBV7-7 and TRBJ2-5, the complete variable domain reads GAGVSQSPRYKVTKRGQDVTLRCDPISSHATLYWYQQALGQGPEFLTYFNYEAQPDKSGLPSDRFSAERPEGSISTLTIQRTEQRDSAMYRCASSLVGVETQYFGPGTRLLVL.

The rearrangement joins TRBV7-2 to TRBJ2-3, with unresolved D. The CDR3 has 13 residues. Trimming removed 5 bases from V and 5 bases from J, with 11 bases in between. CDR1 and CDR2 from the germline V gene are SGHTA and FQGNSA. CDR3 region: CASSRLSIDTQYF. In nucleotides, the CDR3 is TGTGCCAGCAGCAGGCTGTCGATAGATACGCAGTATTTT.

V is TRBV18 and J is TRBJ1-4; D ambiguous. Trimming took 1 base from V and 0 from J, leaving 9 bases between them. Germline V gene lookup returns CDR1 KGHSH and CDR2 LQKENI. The CDR3 totals 16 residues. The CDR3 spells CASSPQVDTTNEKLFF. The CDR3 DNA follows: TGTGCCAGCTCACCACAAGTCGATACAACTAATGAAAAACTGTTTTTT.

The chain links TRBV11-3 to TRBJ2-1; unclear D gene. This CDR3 spans 13 amino acids. The V gene lost 1 base and the J gene lost 2 bases, with 3 bases spanning the gap. In germline, CDR1 is SGHNT, CDR2 YENEEA. The DNA for the CDR3 is TGTGCCAGCAGCTTAGGGACCTACAATGAGCAGTTCTTC. This gives the protein CASSLGTYNEQFF. The variable domain in full, with the rest retrieved from reference TRBV11-3 and TRBJ2-1, is EAGVVQSPRYKIIEKKQPVAFWCNPISGHNTLYWYLQNLGQGPELLIRYENEEAVDDSQLPKDRFSAERLKGVDSTLKIQPAELGDSAVYLCASSLGTYNEQFFGPGTRLTVL.

The gene calls are TRBV18 and TRBJ2-3; TRBD1 aligns across 10 bases. Trimming cost V 4 bases and J 0 bases; bases outside gene matches: 7. Germline loops: CDR1 KGHSH, CDR2 LQKENI. There are 17 residues in the CDR3. CDR3 residues: CASSQRDRGSSTDTQYF. The CDR3 bases are TGTGCCAGCTCACAAAGGGACAGGGGAAGTAGCACAGATACGCAGTATTTT.

This rearrangement joins TRBV19 to TRBJ2-7; tentatively, D is TRBD1 or TRBD2 (5 bases each). The CDR3 spans 15 residues. Looked up from germline, CDR1 is LNHDA and CDR2 is SQIVND (reference sequence). V was clipped by 0 bases and J by 6 bases, with 15 bases between them. CDR3 sequence (DNA): TGTGCCAGTAGTATAGACCCGGTTTGGGACCGCGAGCAGTACTTC. As protein: CASSIDPVWDREQYF.

This clone was observed a single time. V usage is TRBV7-8 and J usage is TRBJ2-2, with D possibly matching TRBD2 (5 bases). CDR1 is SGHVS, CDR2 FQNEAQ, per germline. The germline V and J ends were trimmed by 5 bases and 2 bases, with 15 bases remaining between them. CDR3 length: 16 amino acids. This CDR3 reads CASSVNPGLNTGELFF. CDR3 in DNA: TGTGCCAGCAGCGTCAACCCAGGACTTAACACCGGGGAGCTGTTTTTT.

The chain is built from TRBV6-4 and TRBJ1-6; TRBD1 matches at 7 bases. The V gene's germline CDR1 is MRHNA and CDR2 SNTAGT. The CDR3 sequence is 13 residues long. Trimming cost V 6 bases and J 11 bases; bases outside gene matches: 7. The CDR3 here is CASRRDSLTPLHF. DNA of the CDR3: TGTGCCAGCAGGAGGGACAGCTTAACACCCCTCCACTTT.

This chain connects TRBV5-1 to TRBJ2-1; the D gene is possibly TRBD2 (5 bases). The CDR3 length is 12 residues. The V gene's germline CDR1 is SGHRS and CDR2 YFSETQ. Trimming took 1 base from V and 10 from J, leaving 9 bases between them. The CDR3, as DNA: TGCGCCAGCAGCTTGACTAGGCTGGAGCAGTTCTTC. Amino acids: CASSLTRLEQFF.